What follows is one TCR beta chain and its context. The CDR3 runs to 15 residues. CDR1 SGHVS and CDR2 FQNEAQ come from the germline V gene. With V trimmed by 3 bases and J by 2 bases, 4 bases remained unmatched. Study members were between about 18 and 100 years old and lived in 24 US regions. Categorization into cohorts depended on clinical history that participants reported. Before being deemed recovered, Cohort 3 donors had two negative PCRs, clearance, or symptom resolution. The data were obtained in a study of blood T cell repertoires in COVID-19. The data were produced by immunoSEQ multiplex PCR, yet TCRdb's version contains in-frame clones alone and is incomplete. Here the sample spans 250,000 to 350,000 clones, 87% being singletons.

The specimen sequenced was PBMCs or T cells enriched from blood (not recorded which). The genes are TRBV7-8 and TRBJ1-2, with 9 nucleotides matching TRBD1. The clonotype comes from a woman aged 30 to 39 who had recovered from COVID-19. CDR3 coding DNA: TGTGCCAGCAGCTTGGGGGACAGGGCAAACTATGGCTACACCTTC. It encodes CASSLGDRANYGYTF.